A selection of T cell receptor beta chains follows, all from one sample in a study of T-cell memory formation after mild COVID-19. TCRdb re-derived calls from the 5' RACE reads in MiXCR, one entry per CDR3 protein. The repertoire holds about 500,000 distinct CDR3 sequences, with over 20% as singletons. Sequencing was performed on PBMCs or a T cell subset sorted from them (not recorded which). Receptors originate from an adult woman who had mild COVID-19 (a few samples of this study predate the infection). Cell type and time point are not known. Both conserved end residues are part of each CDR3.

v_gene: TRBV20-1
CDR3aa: CSATQREPYNEQFF

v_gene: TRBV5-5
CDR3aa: CASSPTWGDSSNQPQHF

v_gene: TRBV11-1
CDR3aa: CASRTGTGYTF

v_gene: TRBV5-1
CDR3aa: CASKLGLQGNQPQHF

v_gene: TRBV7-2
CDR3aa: CASSPDLGTGNF

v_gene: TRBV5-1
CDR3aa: CASSPTSGGSRETQYF

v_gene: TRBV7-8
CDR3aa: CASSSRQGGMQFF

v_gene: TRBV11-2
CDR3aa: CASSLYFGGAPYEQYF

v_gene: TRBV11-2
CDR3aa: CASSSQGLGQFF

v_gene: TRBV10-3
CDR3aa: CAISEISLNQPQHF

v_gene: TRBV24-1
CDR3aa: CATSDLNSPYEQYF

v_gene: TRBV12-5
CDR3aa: CASGLQRPGGSYEQYF

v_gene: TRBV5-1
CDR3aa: CASSLEHGSYNEQFF

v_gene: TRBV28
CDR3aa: CASSLLGYRETQYF

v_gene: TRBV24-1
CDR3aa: CATSSREGTHEQYF

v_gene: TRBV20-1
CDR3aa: CSARDRDRVINEQFF

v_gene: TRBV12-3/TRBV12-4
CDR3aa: CASSAGQGAYGYTF

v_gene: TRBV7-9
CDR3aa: CASSDKGRTGNTIYF

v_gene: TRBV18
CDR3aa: CASSPGLAVSNEQFF

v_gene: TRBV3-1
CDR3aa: CASSSFWQGTEAFF

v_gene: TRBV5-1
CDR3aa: CASSDARSPYEQYF

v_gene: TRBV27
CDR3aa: CASKDNYEQYF

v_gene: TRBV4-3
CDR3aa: CASSQGQEQETQYF

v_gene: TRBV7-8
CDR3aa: CASSFPGQGNYGYTF

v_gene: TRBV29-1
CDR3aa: CSVSKGRANYGYTF

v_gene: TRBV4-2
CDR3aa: CASSQVSAGGWNSPLHF

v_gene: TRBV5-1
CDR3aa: CASSLAGSDQPQHF

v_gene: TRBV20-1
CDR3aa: CSVLDRVNNEQFF

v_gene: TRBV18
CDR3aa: CASSPTSGETQYF

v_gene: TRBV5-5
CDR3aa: CASSLVRDMNTEAFF

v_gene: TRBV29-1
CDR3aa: CSVEGTVFPNNNEQFF

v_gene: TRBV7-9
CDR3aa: CASSRLAGTSGRDEQFF

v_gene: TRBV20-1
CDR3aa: CSASPGTSVPVGTQYF

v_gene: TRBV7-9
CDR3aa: CASSLVLSTENEQFF

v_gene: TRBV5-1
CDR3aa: CASSSPPGHQQDTQYF

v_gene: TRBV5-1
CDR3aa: CASSLGLAGGKNTGELFF

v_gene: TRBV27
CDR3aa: CASSPTLREALYEQYF

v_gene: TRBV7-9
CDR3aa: CASSFFRLVWEGTDTQYF

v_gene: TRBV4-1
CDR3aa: CASSRDTSNYGYTF